By frequency in the sample, the clone carrying this T cell receptor (beta chain) is medium-sized. Its antigen remains unidentified. Treatment specified: treatment-naive control, cytoreductive nephrectomy. TCRdb keeps only in-frame clones here, not all; method: immunoSEQ multiplex PCR. The sample includes more than 14,000 clones, around 62% of them seen just once. The entry originates in a study of radiation and T cells in renal cell carcinoma. Study-level results: In nephrectomy-only tumors, top 100 clonotypes averaged 43%, versus roughly 54% irradiated. Dominant CDR3 motifs occupied more repertoire in irradiated than control tumors.

This specimen consisted of tumor tissue, obtained from a patient whose treatment was nephrectomy without radiotherapy. This clonotype originated in a man in his fifties or sixties with renal cell carcinoma.

The CDR3 protein is CASSLVGEGNTEAFF. In DNA form, the CDR3 reads TGTGCCAGCAGCTTGGTTGGCGAAGGTAACACTGAAGCTTTCTTT. The genes are TRBV5-4 and TRBJ1-1; no reliable D call. The CDR3 covers 15 residues. Germline V gives CDR1 SGHNT, CDR2 YYREEE (reference sequence). Between the trimmed V and J ends, which lost 0 bases and 2 bases, there was a span of 11 bases.